This T cell receptor beta chain was sequenced in a study of control samples from healthy donors and cancer patients. V lost 4 bases and J 6 bases, leaving 16 bases between the germline ends. The CDR3 consists of 13 residues. The germline V gene encodes CDR1 GTSNPN and CDR2 SVGIG (reference sequence). The data were produced by immunoSEQ multiplex PCR, yet TCRdb's version contains in-frame clones alone and is incomplete. The sample holds around 130,000 clones, about 87% seen once. V is TRBV30 and J is TRBJ2-7, with D perhaps matching TRBD2 (5 bases). The sequence derives from a man between 25 and 39 years old in good health. The specimen sequenced was blood. The CDR3 nucleotides are TGTGCCTGGACCCGGCCTATCGCGGGCGAGCAGTACTTC. It codes for CAWTRPIAGEQYF.